This T cell receptor beta chain was recorded in a study of CD4 T cells in lung cancer (dated by TCRdb to the late 2010s). Regarding the research as a whole: In the study, blood T cells of NSCLC patients were screened for responses to candidate mutation-encoded neoepitopes, and neoantigen-specific CD4+ T-cell clones and TCRs were isolated. The frequency of neoantigen-specific clonotypes in tumor resections, non-adjacent lung and cultured T-cell products was followed using TCRB deep sequencing. Aged 60 to 69 when blood was donated, the resected patients, most of whom were former smokers, had either lung adenocarcinoma or squamous cell carcinoma. Before blood donation, treatments including platinum chemotherapy had been received by the patients, and nivolumab or pembrolizumab had been received by some of the patients. Tumor and non-adjacent lung tissue were obtained from a few patients undergoing curative-intent resections for stage I-III non-small cell lung cancer. Results and caveats for the whole study, not just this receptor: Some blood-derived responses might be explained by in vitro priming of naive T cells or cross-reactivity rather than by memory responses to the cancer.

V and J lose 4 bases and 6 bases, and a span of 12 bases separates them. CDR1 and CDR2, looked up from the germline V gene, are MDHEN and SYDVKM. Spanning cysteine to phenylalanine, the CDR3 consists of 13 amino acids. Only CDR3 DNA is held: 39 bases, read in frame from base 1. Remarks on this clone: The antigen this receptor binds is unknown. Within one base of it there is no much larger clone, and no base qualities were kept.

The library was made by the immunoSEQ multiplex PCR assay. DNA was isolated with Qiagen DNeasy or QIAamp micro DNA kits and TCRB sequenced with the Adaptive Biotechnology human TCRB sequencing kit. TCRB libraries were sequenced on an Illumina MiSeq. In the source study's methods: The kit provider's software was used to analyze TCRB sequence data, and Fisher's exact test was applied to assess tumor enrichment of clonotype templates. Here the immuneACCESS table is served through TCRdb, limited to in-frame sequences with V and J called. Missing clones are a known gap in these copies; in checked studies unresolved V genes cover under half, and the rest lacks a known reason. The D gene and trimming were derived from the DNA, and the V and J assignments and clone size from that table. Recorded for this sample are fewer than 5,000 clones; around 70% of them occurred a single time. Roughly 15% of the sample goes to the ten largest clones.

The chain is encoded by TRBV28 joined to TRBJ1-2; a confident D gene designation cannot be given. Sequences were obtained from lung tumor tissue. This clonotype was obtained from a man in his 60s with non-small cell lung cancer. At the DNA level, the sequence is TGTGCCAGCAGTTCCAAGGCGGGGAATGGCTACACCTTC. Its protein reads: CASSSKAGNGYTF.